This T cell receptor beta chain was obtained from a study of cytomegalovirus exposure and HLA in healthy donors. On the study more broadly: Earlier results showed 90 million to 120 million unique TCR beta sequences derived from about 179 million T cells. Study results and caveats: Analyses of presence and absence presupposed an approximately uniform sequencing depth across donors.

J was trimmed by 0 bases and V by 7 bases; bases with no gene match: 13. The germline gives CDR1 LNHDA, CDR2 SQIVND (reference sequence). The CDR3 totals 18 residues. Comment on this clone: What it binds is unknown.

Healthy people donating bone marrow made up the donors. Nominal health characterized the donors when sampled, though unrecorded immune exposures were likely. PCR amplification relied on 60 Vbeta primers (plus 13 Jbeta primers). Assay: immunoSEQ multiplex PCR; the TCRdb copy retains only in-frame clones and omits some. The table has approximately 160,000 clones, more than 75% seen once. The source material was PBMCs. The chain couples TRBV19 to TRBJ2-4; 9 bases are shared with TRBD1. The source of this sequence is a girl aged 10 to 17 in good health and CMV-seropositive. Here the CDR3 reads CASTRELNRGLAKNIQYF. For the CDR3, the DNA is TGTGCCAGTACCAGAGAGCTCAACAGGGGGCTAGCCAAAAACATTCAGTACTTC.